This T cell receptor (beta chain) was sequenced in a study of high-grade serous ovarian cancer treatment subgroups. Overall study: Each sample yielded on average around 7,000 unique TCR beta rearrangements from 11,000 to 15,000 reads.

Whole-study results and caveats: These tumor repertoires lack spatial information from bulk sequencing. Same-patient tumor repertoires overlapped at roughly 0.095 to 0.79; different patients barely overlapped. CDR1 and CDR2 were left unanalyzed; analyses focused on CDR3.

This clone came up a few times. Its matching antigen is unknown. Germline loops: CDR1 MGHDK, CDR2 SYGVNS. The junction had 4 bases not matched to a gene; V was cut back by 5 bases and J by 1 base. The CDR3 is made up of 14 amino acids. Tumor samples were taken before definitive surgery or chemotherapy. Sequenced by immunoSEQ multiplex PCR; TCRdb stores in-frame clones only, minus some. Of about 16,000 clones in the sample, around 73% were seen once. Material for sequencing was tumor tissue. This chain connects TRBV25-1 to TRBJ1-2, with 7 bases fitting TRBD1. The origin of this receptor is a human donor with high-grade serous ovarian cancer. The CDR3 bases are TGTGCCAGCAGTCTCACAGGGGTTAACTATGGCTACACCTTC. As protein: CASSLTGVNYGYTF.